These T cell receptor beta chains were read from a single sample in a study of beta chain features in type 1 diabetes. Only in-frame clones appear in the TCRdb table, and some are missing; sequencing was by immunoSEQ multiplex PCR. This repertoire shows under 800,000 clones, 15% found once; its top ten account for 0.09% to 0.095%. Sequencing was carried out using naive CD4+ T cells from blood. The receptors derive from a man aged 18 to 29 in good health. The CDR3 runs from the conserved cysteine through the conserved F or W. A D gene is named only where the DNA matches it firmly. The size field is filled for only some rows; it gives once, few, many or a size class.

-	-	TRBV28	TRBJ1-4	TGTGCCAGCAATGGGCAGGGGAAAGTATTTGGGGAAAAACTGTTTTTT	CASNGQGKVFGEKLFF
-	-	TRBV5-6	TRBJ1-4	TGTGCCAGCAGCCGAGCCGGGTCCACAAAAGCAAATAATGAAAAACTGTTTTTT	CASSRAGSTKANNEKLFF
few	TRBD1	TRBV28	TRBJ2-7	TGTGCCAGCAGTAGTTTCGGACAGGCGGGCTCTTACGAGCAGTACTTC	CASSSFGQAGSYEQYF
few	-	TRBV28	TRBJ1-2	TGTGCCAGCAGTTTAGGCAGGGGCCTAAACTATGGCTACACCTTC	CASSLGRGLNYGYTF
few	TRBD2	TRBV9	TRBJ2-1	TGTGCCAGCAGCGTAAGCGGGAGGCCCTCCTACAATGAGCAGTTCTTC	CASSVSGRPSYNEQFF
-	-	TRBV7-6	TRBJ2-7	TGTGCCAGCAGCCCCGGAGTTTACCACTACGAGCAGTACTTC	CASSPGVYHYEQYF
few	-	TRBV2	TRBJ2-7	TGTGCCAGCAGAAGGACTCTTTACTCCTACGAGCAGTACTTC	CASRRTLYSYEQYF
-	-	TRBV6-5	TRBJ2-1	TGTGCCAGCGATACCCGTTTGGGTGGTGAGCAGTTCTTC	CASDTRLGGEQFF
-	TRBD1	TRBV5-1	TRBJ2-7	TGCGCCAGCAGCCAGGGACAGGCCTCCTACGAGCAGTACTTC	CASSQGQASYEQYF
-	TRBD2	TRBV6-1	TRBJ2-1	TGTGCCAGCCGCGTTGGGGCGGGAGTATACAATGAGCAGTTCTTC	CASRVGAGVYNEQFF
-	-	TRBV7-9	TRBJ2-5	TGTGCCAGCAGCCGTCCCGGGACATTGAGGGAGACCCAGTACTTC	CASSRPGTLRETQYF
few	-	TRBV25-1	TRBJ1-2	TGTGCCAGCAGTGAGTCCCCGACGGGCTACACCTTC	CASSESPTGYTF
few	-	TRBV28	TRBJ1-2	TGTGCCAGCAACCCCCCTGGACAGCCGGTCCCCACCTTC	CASNPPGQPVPTF
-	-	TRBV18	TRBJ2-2	TGTGCCAGCTCACCGACCCTATTAGCCACCGGGGAGCTGTTTTTT	CASSPTLLATGELFF
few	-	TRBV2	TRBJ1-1	TGTGCCAGCAGTTTTTTTGGGGGTAACACTGAAGCTTTCTTT	CASSFFGGNTEAFF
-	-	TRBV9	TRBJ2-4	TGTGCCAGCAGCGCACGGTCGGGATCACAGTACCCCGCAAACATTCAGTACTTC	CASSARSGSQYPANIQYF
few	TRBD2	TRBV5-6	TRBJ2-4	TGTGCCAGCAGCAAGGCTGGGACTAGCCTAGACATTCAGTACTTC	CASSKAGTSLDIQYF
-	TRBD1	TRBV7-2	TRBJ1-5	TGTGCCAGCAGCCCCCGGGACAGGGGAAGCAATCAGCCCCAGCATTTT	CASSPRDRGSNQPQHF
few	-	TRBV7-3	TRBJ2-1	TGTGCCAGCAGCTTAACGGCGGGGGAGCAGTTCTTC	CASSLTAGEQFF
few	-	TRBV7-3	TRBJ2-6	TGTGCCAGCAGCACTAGCTCTGGGGCCAACGTCCTGACTTTC	CASSTSSGANVLTF
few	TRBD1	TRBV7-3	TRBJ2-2	TGTGCCAGCAGCCGGGACAGGGTCACCGGGGAGCTGTTTTTT	CASSRDRVTGELFF
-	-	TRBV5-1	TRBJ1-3	TGCGCCAGCAGCTTGGCAGGGTACGGAAACACCATATATTTT	CASSLAGYGNTIYF
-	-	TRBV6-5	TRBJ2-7	TGTGCCAGCAGTTACTCCCAGGGGCTCAGCGAGCAGTACTTC	CASSYSQGLSEQYF
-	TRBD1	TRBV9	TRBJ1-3	TGTGCCAGCAGCGCCGCGGGACAGGGATTCGGAAACACCATATATTTT	CASSAAGQGFGNTIYF
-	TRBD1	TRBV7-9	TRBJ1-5	TGTGCCAGCAGCCCCGGGACAGGCTTCAGCAATCAGCCCCAGCATTTT	CASSPGTGFSNQPQHF
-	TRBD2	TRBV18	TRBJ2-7	TGTGCCAGCTCACCACTTCCGCGGGAGAGGCCCTACGAGCAGTACTTC	CASSPLPRERPYEQYF
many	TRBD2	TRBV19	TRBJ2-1	TGTGCCAGTAGTGTGGGGACTAGCGAGTACAATGAGCAGTTCTTC	CASSVGTSEYNEQFF
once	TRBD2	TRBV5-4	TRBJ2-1	TGTGCCAGCACCCTGGAAACTAGCGGCTACAATGAGCAGTTCTTC	CASTLETSGYNEQFF
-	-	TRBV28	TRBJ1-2	TGTGCCAGCAGTGCCGTCGGCAGCTATGGCTACACCTTC	CASSAVGSYGYTF
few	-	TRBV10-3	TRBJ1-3	TGTGCCATCAGCCGGGACACGCGTCGAAGCACCATATATTTT	CAISRDTRRSTIYF
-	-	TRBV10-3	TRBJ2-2	TGTGCCATCAGACCAGGGGGGACCGGGGAGCTGTTTTTT	CAIRPGGTGELFF
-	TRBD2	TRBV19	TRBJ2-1	TGTGCCAGTAGTCCCCGGGGGGGCACCTACAATGAGCAGTTCTTC	CASSPRGGTYNEQFF
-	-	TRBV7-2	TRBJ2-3	TGTGCCAGCAGCCGGGGGACAAAACCAAGCACAGATACGCAGTATTTT	CASSRGTKPSTDTQYF
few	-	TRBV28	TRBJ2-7	TGTGCCAGCAGCGTCAGACAGCGGAGCTCCTACGAGCAGTACTTC	CASSVRQRSSYEQYF
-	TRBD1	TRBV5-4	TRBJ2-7	TGTGCCAGCAGCTTTCCGGGACAGGGAGCCTACGAGCAGTACTTC	CASSFPGQGAYEQYF
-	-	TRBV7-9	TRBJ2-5	TGTGCCAGCAGCCCCCAACCGGCCCCGGTGGAGACCCAGTACTTC	CASSPQPAPVETQYF
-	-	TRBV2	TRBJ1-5	TGTGCCAGCCACCAGGGTGGCAATCAGCCCCAGCATTTT	CASHQGGNQPQHF
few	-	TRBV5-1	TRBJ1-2	TGCGCCAGCAGCTTGGTAGGGAGCTATGGCTACACCTTC	CASSLVGSYGYTF
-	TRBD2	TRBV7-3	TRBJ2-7	TGTGCCAGCAGCTTAGCGGGGGGAGAAGCCTACGAGCAGTACTTC	CASSLAGGEAYEQYF
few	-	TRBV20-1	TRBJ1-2	TGCAGTGCTAGCGGGGCATATGGCTACACCTTC	CSASGAYGYTF
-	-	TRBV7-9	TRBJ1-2	TGTGCCAGCAGCTTAGCGCTTGGGGGCGAGATCACTTCCTATGGCTACACCTTC	CASSLALGGEITSYGYTF
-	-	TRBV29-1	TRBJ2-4	TGCAGCGTTGGGGATGGGCCGCGGGCCAAAAACATTCAGTACTTC	CSVGDGPRAKNIQYF
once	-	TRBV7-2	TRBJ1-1	TGTGCCAGCAGCTTAGGCGTCCAGGCGCACACTGAAGCTTTCTTT	CASSLGVQAHTEAFF
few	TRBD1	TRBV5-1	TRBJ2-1	TGCGCCAGCAGCTTACGTCGGACAGGTTCCTACAATGAGCAGTTCTTC	CASSLRRTGSYNEQFF
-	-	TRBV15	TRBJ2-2	-	CATSRDLSGFGAGELFF
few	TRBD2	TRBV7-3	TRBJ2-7	TGTGCCAGCACCGGACCGGGGGGATCCGGGACTAGTCGACTCGAGCAGTACTTC	CASTGPGGSGTSRLEQYF
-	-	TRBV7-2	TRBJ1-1	TGTGCCAGCAGCCTCCTAGTGACGGGGTCGGAAGCTTTCTTT	CASSLLVTGSEAFF
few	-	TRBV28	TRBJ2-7	TGTGCCAGCACCCCAATAGGGCAGGGAAGATCCTACGAGCAGTACTTC	CASTPIGQGRSYEQYF
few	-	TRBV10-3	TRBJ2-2	TGTGCCGGCAACTCCCAGGGGCCTATCGGGGAGCTGTTTTTT	CAGNSQGPIGELFF
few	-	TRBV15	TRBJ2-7	TGTGCCACCAGGTTCAGGGGACGCTCCTACGAGCAGTACTTC	CATRFRGRSYEQYF
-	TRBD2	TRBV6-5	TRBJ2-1	TGTGCCAGCAGTTATCGGACTAGCGGGAGATCTTTAGAGTTCTTC	CASSYRTSGRSLEFF